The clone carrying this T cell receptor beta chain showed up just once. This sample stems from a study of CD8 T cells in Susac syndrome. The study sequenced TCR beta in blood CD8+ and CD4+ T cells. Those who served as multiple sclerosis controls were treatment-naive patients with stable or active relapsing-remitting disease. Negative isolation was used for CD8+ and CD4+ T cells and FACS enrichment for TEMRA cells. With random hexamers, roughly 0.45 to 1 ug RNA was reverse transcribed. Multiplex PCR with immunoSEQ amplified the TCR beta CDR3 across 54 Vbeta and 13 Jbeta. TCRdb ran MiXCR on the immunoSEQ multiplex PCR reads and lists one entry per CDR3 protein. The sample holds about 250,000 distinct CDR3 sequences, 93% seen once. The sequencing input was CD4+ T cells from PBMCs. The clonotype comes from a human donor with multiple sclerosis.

CDR3 coding DNA: TGTGCCACCAATAGGGGCCAGGAGACCGGGGAGCTGTTTTTT. Its translation is CATNRGQETGELFF. The rearrangement uses TRBV10-3 and TRBJ2-2; a weak D match, TRBD1 (5 bases). Germline values: CDR1 ENHRY, CDR2 SYGVKD. CDR3 length: 14 amino acids. The V and J ends lost 10 bases and 5 bases respectively, with 17 bases between them.